The 23 T cell receptor beta chains presented below share a single source sample, sequenced in a study of synovial regulatory T cells in juvenile arthritis. TCRdb's copy holds only in-frame clones and misses some; the assay was immunoSEQ multiplex PCR. The sample holds approximately 2,000 clones. The synovial samples were synovial fluid, paired with peripheral blood from each active arthritis patient. The sequenced material came from Treg cells from the synovium. These receptors were taken from a donor aged 2-30 years with juvenile idiopathic arthritis.

Its frequency marks this clone as medium-sized. V usage is TRBV5-4 and J usage is TRBJ2-5; the TCRdb D gene call, TRBD2, has no DNA to confirm it. Germline assignment: CDR1 SGHNT and CDR2 YYREEE (reference sequence). The length of the CDR3 is 12 residues. No nucleotide data were recorded. The CDR3 spells CASSQVRETQYF.

Its frequency marks this clone as medium-sized. The chain uses TRBV19 and TRBJ1-5; the D call of TRBD1 rests on TCRdb alone, since no DNA is present to check it. The V gene's germline CDR1 is LNHDA and CDR2 SQIVND (reference sequence). The CDR3 covers 16 residues. This entry has no DNA. The CDR3: CASSTGTGYSNQPQHF.

This clone registers medium-sized (0.01 to 0.1%) by frequency. The V and J genes are TRBV7-9 and TRBJ2-5; the TCRdb D gene call, TRBD2, has no DNA to confirm it. This CDR3 contains 16 residues. No DNA is recorded. CDR1 SEHNR and CDR2 FQNEAQ come from the germline V gene (reference sequence). The chain's CDR3 is CASSLGGRSFGETQYF.

In terms of frequency, this clone is medium-sized. The J gene is TRBJ2-5, the V gene TRBV10-3; the TRBD1 assignment by TCRdb is unverifiable without DNA. The CDR3 has 14 amino acids. No DNA sequence was recorded. The germline gives CDR1 ENHRY, CDR2 SYGVKD. CDR3 sequence reads: CAISESWGVYEQYF.

This clone is labeled medium-sized based on frequency. The rearrangement joins TRBV7-3 to TRBJ2-2; the TCRdb call, TRBD2, lacks DNA for checking. CDR3 length: 17 amino acids. No coding sequence is recorded. Germline loops: CDR1 SGHTA, CDR2 FQGTGA. CDR3 sequence: CASSLTRGRVESGELFF.

By frequency, this clone registers medium-sized. The chain's CDR3 is CASSLVVSYEQYF. The J gene is TRBJ2-7, the V gene TRBV7-2. This CDR3 has 13 residues. No DNA sequence was recorded. Germline loops: CDR1 SGHTA, CDR2 FQGNSA.

This clone registers medium-sized by frequency. V and J are TRBV19 and TRBJ2-7; TCRdb's D gene call, TRBD1, goes unchecked for lack of DNA. The CDR3 consists of 15 residues. No DNA sequence is on record. Germline V gene sequence: CDR1 LNHDA, CDR2 SQIVND (reference sequence). The CDR3: CASSIAGTGGYEQYF.

This clone is classed as medium-sized by frequency. The chain links TRBV9 to TRBJ2-3. CDR3 length: 14 residues. The record lacks a DNA sequence. Per the germline V gene, CDR1 is SGDLS and CDR2 is YYNGEE. The CDR3 is CASSPNLVHVTQYF.

This clone is identified as medium-sized (0.01 to 0.1%) from frequency. This chain joins TRBV4-1 and TRBJ2-1; TCRdb's D call of TRBD2 is untestable without DNA. CDR1 and CDR2 (germline): MGHRA, YSYEKL. This CDR3 has 17 amino acids. There is no recorded DNA. The CDR3: CASSPSRTSGYDNEQFF.

This clone counts as medium-sized by frequency. The V gene is TRBV2, the J gene TRBJ1-1. The germline gives CDR1 SNHLY, CDR2 FYNNEI. CDR3 length: 12 residues. No DNA is given. CDR3 protein: CASSGVATEAFF.

This clone is classed as medium-sized by frequency. V gene TRBV10-3 combines with J gene TRBJ2-7; TCRdb returns TRBD1, unconfirmable since there is no DNA. The CDR3 runs to 19 residues. No DNA accompanies this entry. The V gene's germline CDR1 is ENHRY and CDR2 SYGVKD. CDR3 region: CAISESIRWDRGSSYEQYF.

This clone is classed as medium-sized by frequency. The CDR3 is CASSSTETGELFF. The chain is built from TRBV7-9 and TRBJ2-2; as DNA is missing, the TRBD2 call by TCRdb cannot be tested. Germline lookup yields CDR1 SEHNR and CDR2 FQNEAQ (reference sequence). The CDR3 extends over 13 amino acids. There is no recorded DNA.

According to its frequency, this clone is medium-sized. The CDR3 sequence: CASSSSLAGLLQETQYF. The V gene is TRBV7-9, the J gene TRBJ2-5; TCRdb calls TRBD2, which cannot be checked without DNA. This CDR3 is 17 amino acids long. No DNA has been recorded. Germline assignment: CDR1 SEHNR and CDR2 FQNEAQ (reference sequence).

In terms of frequency, this clone is medium-sized. The CDR3 reads CASSEALGGPQETQYF. The rearrangement joins TRBV6-1 to TRBJ2-5; TCRdb designates TRBD2, a call that cannot be tested without DNA. The germline gives CDR1 MNHNS, CDR2 SASEGT. CDR3 length: 16 residues. A DNA sequence was not provided.

This clone is identified as medium-sized (0.01 to 0.1%) from frequency. The chain uses TRBV6-6 and TRBJ2-5; TCRdb reports TRBD1, a call that lacks DNA to check it against. Germline V gives CDR1 MNHNY, CDR2 SVGAGI (reference sequence). CDR3 size: 14 residues. No DNA sequence was recorded. CDR3 residues: CASSYPGIQETQYF.

In terms of frequency, this clone is medium-sized. This rearrangement joins TRBV29-1 to TRBJ1-4; as DNA is missing, the TRBD1 call by TCRdb cannot be tested. The CDR3 length is 13 residues. No nucleotide data were recorded. Germline-derived CDR1 and CDR2 are SQVTM and ANQGSEA. CDR3 residues: CSVTGTGNEKLFF.

In terms of frequency, this clone is medium-sized. The chain has TRBV10-3 and TRBJ1-2. The germline gives CDR1 ENHRY, CDR2 SYGVKD. There are 14 residues in the CDR3. A DNA sequence was not provided. CDR3 region: CAISESGRDYGYTF.

According to its frequency, this clone is medium-sized. CDR3 sequence: CASSFEGGSYNEQFF. The genes are TRBV5-4 and TRBJ2-1. The CDR3 loop spans 15 amino acids. No coding sequence is recorded. CDR1 and CDR2 from the germline V gene are SGHNT and YYREEE (reference sequence).

Its frequency marks this clone as medium-sized. The V gene is TRBV6-5, the J gene TRBJ2-7; TCRdb indicates TRBD2, and absent DNA this call remains unverified. The CDR3 length is 15 residues. This entry has no DNA. The germline V gene encodes CDR1 MNHEY and CDR2 SVGAGI. The CDR3 loop reads CASSYSAGSPYEQYF.

This clone is labeled medium-sized (0.01 to 0.1%) based on frequency. The genes are TRBV7-2 and TRBJ2-7; TCRdb designates TRBD2, a call that cannot be tested without DNA. This CDR3 is built from 14 residues. No DNA is given. Germline lookup yields CDR1 SGHTA and CDR2 FQGNSA. CDR3 sequence: CASSLLPGTYEQYF.

This clone is labeled medium-sized based on frequency. The chain has TRBV5-1 and TRBJ1-2; TCRdb's D call, TRBD1, is unchecked because there is no DNA. Per the germline V gene, CDR1 is SGHRS and CDR2 is YFSETQ. The CDR3 covers 17 residues. The protein alone is recorded here. CDR3 protein: CASRVGQGPVTNYGYTF.

This clone is deemed medium-sized (0.01 to 0.1%) by its frequency. V gene TRBV5-1 combines with J gene TRBJ2-5; the D gene TCRdb calls, TRBD1, cannot be checked with no DNA. The CDR3 is 14 residues long. No DNA is listed. CDR1 is SGHRS, CDR2 YFSETQ, per germline. The CDR3: CASSSLQGAGTQYF.

Measured by frequency, this clone is medium-sized (0.01 to 0.1%). This chain joins TRBV7-9 and TRBJ2-7; the TRBD1 assignment by TCRdb is unverifiable without DNA. Germline V gene lookup returns CDR1 SEHNR and CDR2 FQNEAQ (reference sequence). This CDR3 has 15 residues. There is no recorded DNA. The CDR3: CASSAGTGSSYEQYF.